The 23 T cell receptor beta chains given below trace back to one sample, sequenced in a study of blood T cell repertoires in COVID-19. TCRdb keeps only in-frame clones here, not all; method: immunoSEQ multiplex PCR. This sample has 60,000 to 80,000 clones, with 86% found just once. The sequenced material came from peripheral blood. These receptors were obtained from a woman aged 80 or over with acute or convalescent COVID-19.

The gene calls are TRBV5-4 and TRBJ1-1, with D perhaps matching TRBD1 (6 bases). CDR1 is SGHNT, CDR2 YYREEE, per germline (reference sequence). V lost 4 bases and J lost 5, with 18 bases in between. The CDR3 runs to 15 residues. For the CDR3, the DNA is TGTGCCAGCAGCCGGATCGGGCAGGGGTTGACTGAAGCTTTCTTT. This encodes CASSRIGQGLTEAFF.

A single count supports this clone. The chain combines TRBV3-1 (or the pseudogene TRBV3-2) with TRBJ1-1, with D possibly TRBD1 on 5 matching bases. V was pared by 4 bases and J by 2 bases, with 11 bases between. CDR1 and CDR2 from the germline V gene are LGHDT and YNNKEL (reference sequence). This CDR3 contains 14 residues. CDR3 in amino acids: CASSPTQVNTEAFF. The CDR3 nucleotides are TGTGCCAGCAGCCCTACACAGGTAAACACTGAAGCTTTCTTT.

V and J are TRBV7-2 and TRBJ2-7, with 8 bases identical to TRBD2. The V gene's germline CDR1 is SGHTA and CDR2 FQGNSA. Unmatched junction bases numbered 5, after V lost 1 base and J lost 0 bases. This CDR3 has 16 residues. DNA for the CDR3: TGTGCCAGCAGCTTAGTAGGCGGGAGGACCTCCTACGAGCAGTACTTC. Its translation: CASSLVGGRTSYEQYF.

This chain's CDR3 is CASSLGRSVRQPQHF. The CDR3 nucleotides are TGTGCCAGCAGCTTAGGCAGGTCGGTCCGGCAGCCCCAGCATTTT. The chain couples TRBV13 to TRBJ1-5; D call uncertain. The germline CDR1 and CDR2 sequences are PRHDT and FYEKMQ (reference sequence). This CDR3 region has 15 residues. Trimming pared 0 bases from V and 7 bases from J, leaving 13 bases between.

The rearrangement links TRBV6-5 to TRBJ1-1; 8 bases match TRBD1. Germline V CDR1 and CDR2: MNHEY, SVGAGI. J gave up 3 bases and V 8 bases, and 11 bases lay outside the gene matches. This CDR3 region has 15 residues. The CDR3 spells CASPKTKTGDTEAFF. CDR3 DNA: TGTGCCAGCCCGAAAACTAAGACAGGGGACACTGAAGCTTTCTTT.

The chain joins TRBV28 to TRBJ2-7; perhaps TRBD1 as D (6 bases). From germline, CDR1 is MDHEN and CDR2 SYDVKM. CDR3 length: 16 amino acids. V was clipped by 4 bases and J by 7 bases, with 23 bases between them. The CDR3 nucleotides read TGTGCCAGCAGTTCCTCCGCCGTTAGGGGGTTATGGGAGCAGTACTTC. Amino acids: CASSSSAVRGLWEQYF.

A single count supports this clone. This sequence joins TRBV3-1 (or the pseudogene TRBV3-2) and TRBJ1-2; D is undetermined. V was clipped by 0 bases and J by 3 bases, with 8 bases between them. This CDR3 has 14 residues. Germline V gene data show CDR1 as LGHDT and CDR2 as YNNKEL (reference sequence). For the CDR3, the DNA is TGTGCCAGCAGCCAAGACCAGGCCCACTATGGCTACACCTTC. This encodes CASSQDQAHYGYTF.

The chain has TRBV25-1 and TRBJ2-2; 10 bases map to TRBD1. Germline lookup yields CDR1 MGHDK and CDR2 SYGVNS. The CDR3 is made up of 16 amino acids. The V gene end was trimmed by 4 bases and the J gene end by 4 bases; junction bases not matched to a gene: 6. DNA for the CDR3: TGTGCCAGCAGTGGGGTGGGGACAGGGGTCACCGGGGAGCTGTTTTTT. Its protein is CASSGVGTGVTGELFF.

The CDR3 here is CASSQRGITDTQYF. CDR3 nucleotides: TGTGCCAGCAGTCAGCGGGGAATCACAGATACGCAGTATTTT. This chain links TRBV6-2 or TRBV6-3 with TRBJ2-3; 7 nucleotides match TRBD2. CDR1 is MNHEY and CDR2 is SVGEGT in the germline V gene. This CDR3 spans 14 amino acids. After removal of 5 bases from V and 2 bases from J, the junction contained 4 bases not matched to a gene.

J is TRBJ2-5 and V is TRBV11-1; 9 bases map to TRBD2. CDR1 is SGHAT and CDR2 is FQDESV in the germline V gene (reference sequence). This CDR3 comprises 15 residues. The ends lost 3 bases at V and 5 bases at J; junction bases unmatched: 7. This CDR3 reads CASSLQGLARETQYF. The CDR3 region has the DNA TGTGCCAGCAGCTTGCAAGGACTAGCGAGGGAGACCCAGTACTTC.

The J gene is TRBJ2-1, the V gene TRBV28; D is possibly TRBD1 (5 bases). The CDR3 has 13 amino acids. The V gene's germline CDR1 is MDHEN and CDR2 SYDVKM. V gave up 7 bases and J gave up 7 bases, with 14 bases separating them. CDR3 bases: TGTGCCAGCATCCCCTCGGCAGGGAATGAGCAGTTCTTC. Translated: CASIPSAGNEQFF.

This clone was observed once. The chain is built from TRBV5-4 and TRBJ2-7; TRBD2 aligns across 8 bases. Germline V CDR1 and CDR2: SGHNT, YYREEE (reference sequence). CDR3 length equals 14 residues. The V and J ends lost 1 base and 5 bases, in that order; junction bases with no gene match: 5. The CDR3 region has the DNA TGTGCCAGCAGCTTGTACGGGGGGGGCAACGAGCAGTACTTC. Translating gives CASSLYGGGNEQYF.

The rearrangement uses TRBV5-4 and TRBJ2-5; D is ambiguous. Trimming shortened V by 0 bases and J by 1 base, and 7 bases separated the two germline ends. The CDR3 is 14 amino acids. Germline loops: CDR1 SGHNT, CDR2 YYREEE (reference sequence). CDR3 residues: CASSLAGVQETQYF. CDR3 in DNA: TGTGCCAGCAGCTTGGCCGGAGTCCAAGAGACCCAGTACTTC.

The J gene is TRBJ2-5, the V gene TRBV7-2, with 7 nucleotides matching TRBD2. Germline V lookup: CDR1 SGHTA, CDR2 FQGNSA. This CDR3 comprises 15 residues. V dropped 3 bases and J dropped 5; count of bases not matched to a gene: 9. CDR3 DNA sequence: TGTGCCAGCAGCTTGAGGACTAGGGGCAGGGAGACCCAGTACTTC. This codes for CASSLRTRGRETQYF. Full variable domain (missing parts from reference TRBV7-2 and TRBJ2-5): GAGVSQSPSNKVTEKGKDVELRCDPISGHTALYWYRQSLGQGLEFLIYFQGNSAPDKSGLPSDRFSAERTGGSVSTLTIQRTQQEDSAVYLCASSLRTRGRETQYFGPGTRLLVL.

The V call is TRBV7-2, the J call TRBJ2-1, with D maybe TRBD2 (5 bases). This CDR3 comprises 11 residues. The V gene's germline CDR1 is SGHTA and CDR2 FQGNSA. V gave up 1 base and J gave up 16 bases, with 11 bases separating them. The CDR3 loop is CASSLGAREFF. The CDR3 nucleotides are TGTGCCAGCAGCTTAGGGGCGAGGGAATTCTTC.

The V call is TRBV6-5, the J call TRBJ2-7; TRBD1 matches 8 bases. CDR3 size: 15 residues. Germline trimming cut 7 bases from V and 5 bases from J; bases unmatched to any gene: 13. Germline-derived CDR1 and CDR2 are MNHEY and SVGAGI. The CDR3 sequence: CASIQRQGSIHEQYF. Here the CDR3 DNA reads TGTGCCAGCATCCAGCGACAGGGGAGCATCCACGAGCAGTACTTC.

The chain has TRBV18 and TRBJ1-5, with D unresolved. This CDR3 region has 15 residues. The germline V gene encodes CDR1 KGHSH and CDR2 LQKENI. Trimming removed 3 bases from V and 4 bases from J, with 13 bases in between. The CDR3 loop is CASSPGLQPNQPQHF. The CDR3 nucleotides are TGTGCCAGCTCACCTGGGTTACAGCCGAATCAGCCCCAGCATTTT.

The chain links TRBV6-2 or TRBV6-3 to TRBJ1-1, with 7 bases fitting TRBD1. The germline V gene encodes CDR1 MNHEY and CDR2 SVGEGT. The CDR3 sequence is 13 residues long. V was pared by 4 bases and J by 8 bases, with 7 bases of the junction left unmatched. As DNA, the CDR3 is TGTGCCAGCAGTTCGACAGGGAAGAGGGAAGCTTTCTTT. Amino acid sequence: CASSSTGKREAFF.

The V gene is TRBV4-2, the J gene TRBJ2-1; 9 nucleotides align to TRBD2. CDR1 is LGHNA, CDR2 YNFKEQ, per germline. CDR3 size: 16 residues. V dropped 0 bases and J dropped 5; count of bases not matched to a gene: 5. CDR3 protein: CASSQEASGVHNEQFF. The CDR3 DNA reads TGTGCCAGCAGCCAAGAGGCTAGCGGGGTTCACAATGAGCAGTTCTTC.

As concerns this clone: Other DNA sequences within the sample encode an identical CDR3. The gene calls are TRBV2 and TRBJ1-4; D gene uncertain. The CDR3 sequence is 15 residues long. V was cut by 4 bases and J by 0 bases, with 9 bases left in between. Germline V lookup: CDR1 SNHLY, CDR2 FYNNEI. This chain's CDR3 is CASSAQSATNEKLFF. CDR3 coding DNA: TGTGCCAGCAGTGCCCAGAGCGCAACTAATGAAAAACTGTTTTTT.

The J gene is TRBJ2-5, the V gene TRBV5-1, with D perhaps TRBD1 (7 bases). The V gene lost 4 bases and the J gene lost 1 base, with 17 bases spanning the gap. This CDR3 is built from 16 residues. Germline values: CDR1 SGHRS, CDR2 YFSETQ. The CDR3 sequence is CASSGKTGTRQETQYF. CDR3 nucleotide sequence: TGCGCCAGCAGCGGAAAGACAGGGACTCGCCAAGAGACCCAGTACTTC.

The chain joins TRBV28 to TRBJ1-2; 9 bases fit TRBD1. Unmatched junction bases numbered 3, after V lost 3 bases and J lost 1 base. Germline CDR1 and CDR2: MDHEN and SYDVKM. This CDR3 spans 15 amino acids. This chain's CDR3 is CASSLTGQGNYGYTF. The CDR3 DNA follows: TGTGCCAGCAGTTTGACGGGACAGGGTAACTATGGCTACACCTTC.

This sequence joins TRBV7-8 and TRBJ1-1; TRBD1 might be the D (5 bases). V lost 6 bases and J 1 base, leaving 9 bases between the germline ends. Germline-derived CDR1 and CDR2 are SGHVS and FQNEAQ. CDR3 length: 13 residues. In DNA, the CDR3 is TGTGCCAGCAGTATGACAGAGAACACTGAAGCTTTCTTT. Translated, it gives CASSMTENTEAFF.